The next 24 T cell receptor beta chains were all read from a single sample in a study of spatial heterogeneity in lung cancer. The time point: sample taken at primary tumor resection. Unsorted whole RNA of tumor, nontumor lung or frozen PBMC was sequenced. TCRdb reprocessed the 5' RACE reads with MiXCR, giving one entry per CDR3 protein. The data show about 85,000 distinct CDR3 sequences, approximately 18% seen once. Source: PBMCs, taken at surgery. All receptors derive from a male donor with early-stage non-small cell lung cancer.

This clonotype was found a few times. The V call is TRBV7-3, the J call TRBJ2-1; TRBD2 aligns across 10 bases. From germline, CDR1 is SGHTA and CDR2 FQGTGA. Trimming cost V 3 bases and J 7 bases; bases outside gene matches: 9. The CDR3 totals 16 residues. Here the CDR3 DNA reads TGTGCCAGCAGCTTGACCACTAGCGGGACAGGTAATGAGCAGTTCTTC. This encodes CASSLTTSGTGNEQFF. The full variable domain, completed using reference TRBV7-3 and TRBJ2-1, is GAGVSQTPSNKVTEKGKYVELRCDPISGHTALYWYRQSLGQGPEFLIYFQGTGAADDSGLPNDRFFAVRPEGSVSTLKIQRTERGDSAVYLCASSLTTSGTGNEQFFGPGTRLTVL.

This chain uses TRBV15 with TRBJ1-2; 7 bases agree with TRBD1. Trimming cost V 4 bases and J 2 bases; bases outside gene matches: 1. Germline CDR1 reads LNHNV; CDR2 reads YYDKDF (reference sequence). This CDR3 spans 13 amino acids. CDR3 bases: TGTGCCACCAGCACGGACAGGAACTATGGCTACACCTTC. The encoded protein is CATSTDRNYGYTF.

Sample share makes this clonotype medium-sized (0.01 to 0.1%). CDR3 residues: CASSFRTVPEKAFF. The CDR3 DNA is TGTGCCAGCAGTTTTCGGACAGTCCCGGAGAAAGCTTTCTTT. The chain carries TRBV28 and TRBJ1-1, with D possibly matching TRBD1 (6 bases). Germline loops: CDR1 MDHEN, CDR2 SYDVKM. The V end lost 3 bases, the J end lost 9 bases, and 17 bases lay between the germline ends. The CDR3 consists of 14 residues.

This chain uses TRBV12-3 or TRBV12-4 with TRBJ1-1, with 8 bases lining up with TRBD1. V was clipped by 6 bases and J by 6 bases; unmatched bases: 9. This CDR3 comprises 14 residues. CDR3 region: CASRSTGELPEAFF. The CDR3 DNA is TGTGCCAGCAGATCGACAGGGGAACTCCCTGAAGCTTTCTTT.

The chain carries TRBV28 and TRBJ1-1, with D maybe TRBD1 (5 bases). CDR1 is MDHEN, CDR2 SYDVKM, per germline. Between the trimmed V and J ends, which lost 0 bases and 4 bases, there was a span of 12 bases. The CDR3 runs 15 residues. The CDR3 here is CASSLWGREGTEAFF. The CDR3 nucleotides are TGTGCCAGCAGTTTATGGGGCAGGGAGGGCACTGAAGCTTTCTTT.

This clonotype has only a few counts. J is TRBJ2-5 and V is TRBV10-2; TRBD2 might be the D (6 bases). Germline CDR1 reads WSHSY; CDR2 reads SAAADI. The V gene lost 8 bases and the J gene lost 1 base, with 14 bases spanning the gap. The length of the CDR3 is 14 residues. In DNA, the CDR3 is TGCGCCAGCCATGACTCCGGGGGCCAAGAGACCCAGTACTTC. Translating it yields CASHDSGGQETQYF.

This clonotype was recorded a few times. The chain joins TRBV12-3 or TRBV12-4 to TRBJ1-2; D possibly corresponds to TRBD1 (6 bases). The CDR3 consists of 13 residues. Trimming took 5 bases from V and 2 from J, leaving 9 bases between them. The CDR3 sequence is CASSRDRNYGYTF. In DNA, the CDR3 is TGTGCCAGCAGTCGAGACAGGAACTATGGCTACACCTTC.

The chain employs TRBV3-1 and TRBJ2-7, with a tentative D call TRBD2 (5 bases). Germline V gene lookup returns CDR1 LGHDT and CDR2 YNNKEL (reference sequence). V lost 0 bases to trimming and J lost 6 bases, with 15 bases between them. The CDR3 is made up of 15 amino acids. The CDR3, as DNA: TGTGCCAGCAGCCAAGAGCCCGGGAAGGGTAGCGAGCAGTACTTC. Protein: CASSQEPGKGSEQYF.

This clonotype has only a few counts. This sequence joins TRBV10-3 and TRBJ1-5; 8 positions agree with TRBD1. CDR1 ENHRY and CDR2 SYGVKD come from the germline V gene. The CDR3 has 15 amino acids. The junction had 10 bases not matched to a gene; V was cut back by 3 bases and J by 9 bases. The CDR3, as DNA: TGTGCCATCAGTGATATTTTGCAGGGGGCCGGGCCCCAGCATTTT. This encodes CAISDILQGAGPQHF.

This clonotype was observed many times. The chain is built from TRBV29-1 and TRBJ2-1; TRBD1 aligns across 8 bases. CDR3 length: 13 amino acids. V lost 2 bases and J lost 7; bases outside the gene matches: 4. CDR1 and CDR2 (germline): SQVTM, ANQGSEA. The CDR3, as DNA: TGCAGCGTTGAAAGAAACAGGGGGAATGAGCAGTTCTTC. It encodes CSVERNRGNEQFF.

The chain is built from TRBV9 and TRBJ1-2; 9 bases agree with TRBD1. The CDR3 length is 13 residues. With 3 bases clipped from V and 4 bases from J, the junction kept 1 base outside the gene matches. The germline V gene encodes CDR1 SGDLS and CDR2 YYNGEE. CDR3 residues: CASSGGQGYGYTF. The CDR3 DNA is TGTGCCAGCAGCGGGGGACAGGGCTATGGCTACACCTTC.

This clonotype was counted between two and nine times. The chain has TRBV20-1 and TRBJ2-3, with 14 bases identical to TRBD2. With 5 bases clipped from V and 4 bases from J, the junction kept 5 bases outside the gene matches. The CDR3 sequence is 15 residues long. CDR1 is DFQATT and CDR2 is SNEGSKA in the germline V gene (reference sequence). The CDR3 loop is CSASGTSGGADTQYF. CDR3 coding DNA: TGCAGTGCTTCCGGGACTAGCGGGGGAGCAGATACGCAGTATTTT.

This chain joins TRBV20-1 and TRBJ2-3, with D unresolved. The V end lost 1 base, the J end lost 6 bases, and 8 bases lay between the germline ends. The CDR3 contains 12 residues. Per the germline V gene, CDR1 is DFQATT and CDR2 is SNEGSKA (reference sequence). The CDR3 region has the DNA TGCAGTGCTAGAGTCCCAGCGGATACGCAGTATTTT. This codes for CSARVPADTQYF.

This clonotype has only a few counts. The chain employs TRBV25-1 and TRBJ1-2; D call uncertain. The V gene's germline CDR1 is MGHDK and CDR2 SYGVNS. Trimming removed 1 base from V and 5 bases from J, with 8 bases in between. The CDR3 consists of 13 residues. As DNA, the CDR3 is TGTGCCAGCAGTGAATCTTATTTGTATGGCTACACCTTC. As protein: CASSESYLYGYTF.

The chain couples TRBV12-3 or TRBV12-4 to TRBJ2-7; 8 nucleotides line up with TRBD2. Unmatched junction bases numbered 4, after V lost 6 bases and J lost 0 bases. This CDR3 comprises 14 residues. This chain's CDR3 is CASRSGGHSYEQYF. The CDR3 DNA sequence: TGTGCCAGCAGGAGCGGGGGTCACTCCTACGAGCAGTACTTC.

This clonotype has more than one count but fewer than ten. The chain combines TRBV29-1 with TRBJ1-1; a possible D gene is TRBD1 (5 bases). The CDR3 is made up of 12 amino acids. V lost 6 bases and J 4 bases, leaving 12 bases between the germline ends. Germline V lookup: CDR1 SQVTM, CDR2 ANQGSEA. The CDR3 sequence: CSVGRVGTEAFF. CDR3 sequence (DNA): TGCAGCGTGGGCAGGGTGGGCACTGAAGCTTTCTTT.

This clonotype was found a few times. The V and J genes are TRBV28 and TRBJ1-2; D is possibly TRBD1 (5 bases). The CDR3 runs to 16 residues. Trimming removed 2 bases from V and 0 bases from J, with 13 bases in between. From germline, CDR1 is MDHEN and CDR2 SYDVKM. The CDR3 nucleotides read TGTGCCAGCAGTTTACGGCGGGGCAGAGCTAACTATGGCTACACCTTC. This sequence encodes CASSLRRGRANYGYTF.

This clonotype turned up a few times. The genes are TRBV11-2 and TRBJ1-1; 7 nucleotides align to TRBD1. CDR3 length: 14 residues. Trimming removed 1 base from V and 3 bases from J; junction bases left unmatched: 2. Germline assignment: CDR1 SGHAT and CDR2 FQNNGV. CDR3 sequence: CASSLAGTDTEAFF. CDR3 nucleotide sequence: TGTGCCAGCAGCTTAGCCGGGACAGACACTGAAGCTTTCTTT.

This clonotype was counted only a few times. This chain connects TRBV12-3 or TRBV12-4 to TRBJ2-3; D is uncertain. Trimming stripped 3 bases from V and 2 bases from J, with 6 bases between. The CDR3 is 13 amino acids. In DNA form, the CDR3 reads TGTGCCAGCAGTTTCTTCTCCACAGATACGCAGTATTTT. Its protein is CASSFFSTDTQYF.

This clonotype came up a few times. The chain uses TRBV4-3 and TRBJ1-2; D not resolved. The germline V and J ends were trimmed by 1 base and 4 bases, with 16 bases remaining between them. Germline V CDR1 and CDR2: LGHNA, YSLEER. The CDR3 is 16 amino acids. CDR3 nucleotide sequence: TGCGCCAGCAGCCAAGGTGCGAACTCGCCCACCTATGGCTACACCTTC. Translating gives CASSQGANSPTYGYTF.

The chain recombines TRBV7-3 with TRBJ2-5; the D is unclear. Trimming took 2 bases from V and 4 from J, leaving 11 bases between them. CDR1 SGHTA and CDR2 FQGTGA come from the germline V gene. The CDR3 is 14 amino acids. The CDR3 DNA follows: TGTGCCAGCAGCTTAGAGGCTAGTAGAGAGACCCAGTACTTC. It specifies CASSLEASRETQYF.

This clonotype was seen at least ten times. The chain carries TRBV18 and TRBJ2-7; 9 bases match TRBD1. Germline V gene sequence: CDR1 KGHSH, CDR2 LQKENI. The CDR3 totals 16 residues. J lost 0 bases, V lost 2 bases, and 5 bases had no gene match. For the CDR3, the DNA is TGTGCCAGCTCACCATCACAGGGGGCCAGCTCCTACGAGCAGTACTTC. Amino acid sequence: CASSPSQGASSYEQYF.

This clonotype was detected only a few times. The J gene is TRBJ2-3, the V gene TRBV29-1, with D possibly being TRBD1 (5 bases). Deletions cut 7 bases from V and 6 bases from J, with 8 bases between. The CDR3 has 10 amino acids. Germline V lookup: CDR1 SQVTM, CDR2 ANQGSEA. The chain's CDR3 is CSARQDTQYF. In DNA, the CDR3 is TGCAGCGCAAGACAGGATACGCAGTATTTT.

The chain couples TRBV12-5 to TRBJ2-3; 12 bases align to TRBD2. The trim removed 0 bases at V and 4 bases at J, leaving 8 bases unmatched. Per the germline V gene, CDR1 is LGHNT and CDR2 is FRNRAP. The CDR3 consists of 18 residues. The CDR3 spells CASGLVMASGGASDTQYF. CDR3 nucleotide sequence: TGTGCTAGTGGTTTGGTAATGGCTAGCGGGGGGGCCTCAGATACGCAGTATTTT. Combining the CDR3 with reference TRBV12-5 and TRBJ2-3 gives the whole variable domain DARVTQTPRHKVTEMGQEVTMRCQPILGHNTVFWYRQTMMQGLELLAYFRNRAPLDDSGMPKDRFSAEMPDATLATLKIQPSEPRDSAVYFCASGLVMASGGASDTQYFGPGTRLTVL.